The clone carrying this T cell receptor (beta chain) was seen at least ten times. Its target is unknown. This entry belongs to a study of breast tumors, draining lymph nodes, adjacent tissues. Whole-study results and caveats: That most tumor T cells come from lymph nodes remained unproven. Tumor and nontumor repertoires were significantly more similar in luminal-like than in basal-like breast cancer. Most tumor T cells seemingly derive from lymph node, then expand in tumor. Tumors had less TCR diversity than lymph nodes, more than nontumor tissue.

Using its own MiXCR run on the multiplex PCR reads, TCRdb lists one record per CDR3 protein. This sample has tens of thousands of distinct CDR3 sequences, with roughly 39% found just once. Sequencing was done on a sample of breast tumor tissue. This receptor was obtained from a female donor with breast cancer. Some clones in this sample may be carry-over from other donors' samples.

CDR3 region: CAWTLRGAGNYEQYF. The CDR3 region has the DNA TGTGCCTGGACCCTACGGGGGGCTGGGAATTACGAGCAGTACTTC. The rearrangement links TRBV30 to TRBJ2-7, with a tentative D call TRBD2 (7 bases). CDR1 is GTSNPN and CDR2 is SVGIG in the germline V gene (reference sequence). V was clipped by 4 bases and J by 4 bases, with 20 bases between them. The CDR3 runs to 15 residues.